This TCR beta chain was profiled in a study of monozygotic twins with inflammatory bowel disease. The CDR3 is made up of 14 amino acids. The germline CDR1 and CDR2 sequences are DFQATT and SNEGSKA (reference sequence). TCRdb re-analyzed the 5' RACE reads; it lists each CDR3 protein once, without DNA. This table holds approximately 110,000 distinct CDR3 sequences. The rearrangement links TRBV20-1 to TRBJ1-1; the TCRdb D gene call, TRBD1, has no DNA to confirm it. The clonotype comes from a human donor with ulcerative colitis or Crohn's disease, or a healthy co-twin of an affected twin (not recorded which). Sequenced input: blood. The CDR3 loop is CSARGPTMNTEAFF.